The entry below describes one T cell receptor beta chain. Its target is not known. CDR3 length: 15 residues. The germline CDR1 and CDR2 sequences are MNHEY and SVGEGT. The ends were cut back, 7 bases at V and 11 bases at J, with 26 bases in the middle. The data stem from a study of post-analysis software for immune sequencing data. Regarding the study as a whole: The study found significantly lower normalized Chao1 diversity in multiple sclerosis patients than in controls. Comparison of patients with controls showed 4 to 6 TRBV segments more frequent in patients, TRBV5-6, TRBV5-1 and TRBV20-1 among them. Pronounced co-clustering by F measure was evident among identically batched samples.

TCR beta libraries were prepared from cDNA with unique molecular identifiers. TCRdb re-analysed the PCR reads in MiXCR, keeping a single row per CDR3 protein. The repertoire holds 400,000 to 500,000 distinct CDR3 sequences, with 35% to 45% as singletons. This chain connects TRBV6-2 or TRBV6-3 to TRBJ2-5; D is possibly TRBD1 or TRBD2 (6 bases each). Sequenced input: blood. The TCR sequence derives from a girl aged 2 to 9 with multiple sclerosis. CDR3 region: CASKSAPSARGEQYF. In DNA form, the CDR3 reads TGTGCCAGCAAGTCTGCCCCATCAGCGAGGGGGGAACAGTACTTC.